One and the same sample provided the 17 T cell receptor beta chains below, sequenced in a study of blood T cells in healthy people across ages. With a J-beta primer mix and a sample-barcoded 5' primer, a second PCR ran roughly 6 to 11 cycles. One entry per CDR3 protein, called by TCRdb with MiXCR from the 5' RACE reads. Among 600,000 to 1,000,000 distinct CDR3 sequences, roughly 50% were seen once, and the ten largest hold roughly 22%. Sequenced material: blood. These receptors were taken from a man aged 25 to 40 in good health.

This rearrangement joins TRBV25-1 to TRBJ2-1; no clear D. CDR3 size: 13 residues. CDR1 is MGHDK and CDR2 is SYGVNS in the germline V gene. Trimming took 6 bases from V and 10 from J, leaving 16 bases between them. The CDR3 loop reads CASSGRSSYEQFF. The DNA for the CDR3 is TGTGCCAGCAGCGGACGGAGCTCCTACGAGCAGTTCTTC.

The V and J genes are TRBV20-1 and TRBJ2-1; 12 bases are a match to TRBD2. The V gene's germline CDR1 is DFQATT and CDR2 SNEGSKA (reference sequence). The CDR3 contains 14 residues. Trimming at V came to 6 bases and at J to 4 bases, leaving 4 bases not matched to a gene. CDR3 protein: CSAWGTSGYNEQFF. CDR3 nucleotides: TGCAGTGCCTGGGGGACTAGCGGGTACAATGAGCAGTTCTTC.

This chain connects TRBV20-1 to TRBJ2-1, with D possibly matching TRBD2 (5 bases). V was shortened by 5 bases and J by 5 bases, with 10 bases between the two germline ends. Looked up from germline, CDR1 is DFQATT and CDR2 is SNEGSKA (reference sequence). The CDR3 sequence is 12 residues long. The CDR3 bases are TGCAGTGCTGCCCGGACTGACAATGAGCAGTTCTTC. Translating gives CSAARTDNEQFF.

The genes are TRBV20-1 and TRBJ2-3; D perhaps matches TRBD2 (7 bases). The CDR3 contains 13 residues. From germline, CDR1 is DFQATT and CDR2 SNEGSKA (reference sequence). V gave up 5 bases and J gave up 3 bases, with 12 bases separating them. CDR3 sequence reads: CSALGGATDTQYF. CDR3 nucleotide sequence: TGCAGTGCTCTAGGGGGGGCAACAGATACGCAGTATTTT.

This clonotype was observed a handful of times. The gene calls are TRBV7-8 and TRBJ2-5; D perhaps matches TRBD2 (5 bases). With 4 bases removed from V and 11 bases from J, the gap between germline ends came to 11 bases. From germline, CDR1 is SGHVS and CDR2 FQNEAQ. The CDR3 runs to 11 residues. The CDR3 protein is CASSSIREQYF. CDR3 sequence (DNA): TGTGCCAGCAGCTCCATTAGGGAGCAGTACTTC.

The chain has TRBV5-1 and TRBJ2-3; D perhaps matches TRBD2 (5 bases). This CDR3 is 15 amino acids long. V was clipped by 5 bases and J by 0 bases, with 13 bases between them. The V gene's germline CDR1 is SGHRS and CDR2 YFSETQ. CDR3 bases: TGCGCCAGCAGTCGGGGATTTTCGAGCACAGATACGCAGTATTTT. It codes for CASSRGFSSTDTQYF.

The chain carries TRBV4-3 and TRBJ1-4; no clear D. The CDR3 is 15 amino acids. Germline V gives CDR1 LGHNA, CDR2 YSLEER. V was shortened by 0 bases and J by 0 bases, with 5 bases between the two germline ends. The DNA for the CDR3 is TGCGCCAGCAGCCAAGAGTTTGCAACTAATGAAAAACTGTTTTTT. This translates into CASSQEFATNEKLFF.

The chain uses TRBV3-1 and TRBJ1-2; D is ambiguous. CDR1 and CDR2 (germline): LGHDT, YNNKEL (reference sequence). The CDR3 is 14 residues long. Deletions cut 4 bases from V and 0 bases from J, with 9 bases between. The CDR3 loop reads CASSPVGSNYGYTF. Written as DNA, the CDR3 is TGTGCCAGCAGCCCGGTAGGATCTAACTATGGCTACACCTTC.

The chain is built from TRBV20-1 and TRBJ2-2; D is possibly TRBD1 or TRBD2 (5 bases each). With 6 bases removed from V and 0 bases from J, the gap between germline ends came to 17 bases. CDR3 size: 16 residues. The germline V gene has CDR1 DFQATT and CDR2 SNEGSKA (reference sequence). CDR3 amino acids: CSARPGGAANTGELFF. The CDR3 nucleotides are TGCAGTGCCAGACCTGGGGGAGCCGCGAACACCGGGGAGCTGTTTTTT.

The chain recombines TRBV4-2 with TRBJ1-1; D unclear. The CDR3 is 17 amino acids. Trimming took 0 bases from V and 0 from J, leaving 14 bases between them. Germline CDR1 LGHNA, CDR2 YNFKEQ. This CDR3 is CASSQDLIGSLNTEAFF. CDR3 DNA sequence: TGTGCCAGCAGCCAAGATTTAATCGGTTCTCTGAACACTGAAGCTTTCTTT.

The rearrangement joins TRBV20-1 to TRBJ2-5, with 10 bases identical to TRBD2. Germline loops: CDR1 DFQATT, CDR2 SNEGSKA (reference sequence). V gave up 0 bases and J gave up 11 bases; unmatched junction bases: 15. The CDR3 consists of 16 residues. This CDR3 is CSARDLTSGSHNEQYF. CDR3 sequence (DNA): TGCAGTGCTAGAGACTTGACTAGCGGGTCCCACAATGAGCAGTACTTC.

The J gene is TRBJ2-1, the V gene TRBV10-3; D gene unclear. The germline V gene has CDR1 ENHRY and CDR2 SYGVKD. This CDR3 spans 14 amino acids. Trimming pared 0 bases from V and 5 bases from J, leaving 8 bases between. CDR3 bases: TGTGCCATCAGTGAGTCATCCCAGAACAATGAGCAGTTCTTC. As protein: CAISESSQNNEQFF.

V gene TRBV4-2 combines with J gene TRBJ2-7; no reliable D call. CDR3 size: 12 residues. Trimming pared 5 bases from V and 6 bases from J, leaving 11 bases between. Germline V gene data show CDR1 as LGHNA and CDR2 as YNFKEQ. The CDR3 reads CASSFRVGEQYF. The CDR3 DNA follows: TGTGCCAGCAGCTTTCGGGTAGGCGAGCAGTACTTC.

A word on this clonotype: Since a much larger clone is just one base distant, this may be a read error. As DNA, the CDR3 is TGTGCCTGCAGCTTAGACGAGTCCTACAATGAGCAGTTCTTC. Its translation: CACSLDESYNEQFF. V usage is TRBV11-2 and J usage is TRBJ2-1, with unresolved D. Germline loops: CDR1 SGHAT, CDR2 FQNNGV. The CDR3 spans 14 residues.

Here the CDR3 DNA reads TGCGCCAGCAGCCAAGATACGGGGACCCGACGGGCCCAGTACTTC. Translation: CASSQDTGTRRAQYF. This chain links TRBV4-3 with TRBJ2-7; TRBD1 or TRBD2 may be the D gene (5 bases each). Trimming stripped 0 bases from V and 10 bases from J, with 19 bases between. The CDR3 has 15 amino acids. Per the germline V gene, CDR1 is LGHNA and CDR2 is YSLEER.

The chain has TRBV12-3 or TRBV12-4 and TRBJ1-2; D might be TRBD1 (6 bases). Trimming took off 6 bases at V and 4 bases at J, with 15 bases between the two ends. The CDR3 runs 14 residues. DNA for the CDR3: TGTGCCAGCAGCCCCATGGACAGCACCTATGGCTACACCTTC. Translating gives CASSPMDSTYGYTF.

A word on this clonotype: One end of the junction fails to match germline, which may point to a read error. The genes are TRBV6-6 and TRBJ1-2; no definite D call. The V gene's germline CDR1 is MNHNY and CDR2 SVGAGI (reference sequence). The CDR3 has 14 amino acids. The CDR3 sequence is CASSVQLANYGYTF. In DNA form, the CDR3 reads TGTGCCAGCAGTGTACAGTTGGCTAACTATGGTTACACCTTC.